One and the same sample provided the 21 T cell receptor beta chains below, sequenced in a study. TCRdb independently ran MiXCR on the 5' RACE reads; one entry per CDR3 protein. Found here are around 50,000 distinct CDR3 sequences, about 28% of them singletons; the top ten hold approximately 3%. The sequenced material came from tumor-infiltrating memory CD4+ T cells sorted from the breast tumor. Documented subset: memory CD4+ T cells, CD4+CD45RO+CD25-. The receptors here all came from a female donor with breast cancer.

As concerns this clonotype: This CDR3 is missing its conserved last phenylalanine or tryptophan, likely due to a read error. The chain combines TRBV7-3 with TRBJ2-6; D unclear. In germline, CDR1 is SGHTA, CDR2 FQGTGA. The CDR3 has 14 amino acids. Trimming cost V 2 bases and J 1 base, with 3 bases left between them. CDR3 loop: CASSLSSGANVLTL. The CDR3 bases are TGTGCCAGCAGCTTATCTTCTGGGGCCAACGTCCTGACTCTC.

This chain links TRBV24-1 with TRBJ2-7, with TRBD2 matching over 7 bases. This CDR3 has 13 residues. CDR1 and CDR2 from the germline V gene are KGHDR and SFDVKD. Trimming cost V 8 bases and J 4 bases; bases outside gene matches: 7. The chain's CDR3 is CATISGGPYEQYF. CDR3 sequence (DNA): TGTGCCACCATATCGGGAGGCCCATACGAGCAGTACTTC.

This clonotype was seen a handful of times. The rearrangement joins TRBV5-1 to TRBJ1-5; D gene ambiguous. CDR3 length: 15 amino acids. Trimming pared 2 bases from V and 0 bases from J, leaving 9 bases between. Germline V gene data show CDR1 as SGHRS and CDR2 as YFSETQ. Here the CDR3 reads CASSLDPISNQPQHF. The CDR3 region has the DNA TGCGCCAGCAGCTTAGACCCGATTAGCAATCAGCCCCAGCATTTT.

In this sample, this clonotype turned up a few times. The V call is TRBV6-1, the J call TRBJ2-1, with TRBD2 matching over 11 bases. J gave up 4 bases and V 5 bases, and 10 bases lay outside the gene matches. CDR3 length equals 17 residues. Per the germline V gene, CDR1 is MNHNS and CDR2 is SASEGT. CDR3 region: CASSPNRLAGGYNEQFF. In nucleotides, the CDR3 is TGTGCCAGCAGTCCAAATCGCCTAGCGGGAGGTTACAATGAGCAGTTCTTC.

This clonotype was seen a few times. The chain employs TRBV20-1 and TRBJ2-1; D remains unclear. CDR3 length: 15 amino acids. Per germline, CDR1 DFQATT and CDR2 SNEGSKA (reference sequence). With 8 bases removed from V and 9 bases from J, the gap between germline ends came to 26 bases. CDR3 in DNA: TGCAGTACTACCCGGGCCCCGCAGGCCCTTGGTGAGCAGTTCTTC. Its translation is CSTTRAPQALGEQFF.

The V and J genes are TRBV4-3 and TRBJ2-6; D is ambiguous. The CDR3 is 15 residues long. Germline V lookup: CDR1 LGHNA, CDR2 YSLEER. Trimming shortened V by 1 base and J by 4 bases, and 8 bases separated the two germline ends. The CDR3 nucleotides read TGCGCCAGCAGCCAAGGAAGAGCGGGGGCCAACGTCCTGACTTTC. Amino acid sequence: CASSQGRAGANVLTF.

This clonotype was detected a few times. The chain's CDR3 is CASSELGAGDHGEQFF. Here the CDR3 DNA reads TGCGCCAGCAGTGAGTTAGGAGCAGGGGACCATGGTGAGCAGTTCTTC. The chain links TRBV10-1 to TRBJ2-1; tentative D call: TRBD1 (6 bases). V was shortened by 1 base and J by 9 bases, with 19 bases between the two germline ends. The CDR3 has 16 residues. Germline CDR1 is WNHNN and CDR2 is SYGVQD (reference sequence).

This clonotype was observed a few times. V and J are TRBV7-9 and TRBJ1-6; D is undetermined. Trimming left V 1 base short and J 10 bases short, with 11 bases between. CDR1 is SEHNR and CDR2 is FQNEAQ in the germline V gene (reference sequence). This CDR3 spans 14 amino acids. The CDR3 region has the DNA TGTGCCAGCAGCTTAGTGGAGGAGCAGTCACCCCTCCACTTT. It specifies CASSLVEEQSPLHF. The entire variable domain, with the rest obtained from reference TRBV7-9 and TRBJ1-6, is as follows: DTGVSQNPRHKITKRGQNVTFRCDPISEHNRLYWYRQTLGQGPEFLTYFQNEAQLEKSRLLSDRFSAERPKGSFSTLEIQRTEQGDSAMYLCASSLVEEQSPLHFGNGTRLTVT.

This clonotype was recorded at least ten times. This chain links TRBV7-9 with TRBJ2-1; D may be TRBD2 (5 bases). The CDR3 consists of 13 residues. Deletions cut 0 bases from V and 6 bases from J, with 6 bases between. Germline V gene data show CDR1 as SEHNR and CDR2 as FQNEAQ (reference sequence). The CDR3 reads CASSLAGGNEQFF. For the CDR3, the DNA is TGTGCCAGCAGCTTAGCTGGAGGCAATGAGCAGTTCTTC.

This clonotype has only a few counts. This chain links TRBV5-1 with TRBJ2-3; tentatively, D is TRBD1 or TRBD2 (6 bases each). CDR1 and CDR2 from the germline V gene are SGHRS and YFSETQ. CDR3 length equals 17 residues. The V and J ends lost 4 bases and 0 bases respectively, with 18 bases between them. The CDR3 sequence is CASSQRPGAGSTDTQYF. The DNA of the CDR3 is TGCGCCAGCAGCCAGAGGCCGGGGGCAGGGAGCACAGATACGCAGTATTTT.

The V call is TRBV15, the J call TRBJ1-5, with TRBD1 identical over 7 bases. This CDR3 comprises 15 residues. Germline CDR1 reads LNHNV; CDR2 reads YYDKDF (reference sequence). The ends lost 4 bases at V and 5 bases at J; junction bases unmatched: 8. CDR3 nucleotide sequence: TGTGCCACCAGCATGACGGGACAGCAAGATCAGCCCCAGCATTTT. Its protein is CATSMTGQQDQPQHF.

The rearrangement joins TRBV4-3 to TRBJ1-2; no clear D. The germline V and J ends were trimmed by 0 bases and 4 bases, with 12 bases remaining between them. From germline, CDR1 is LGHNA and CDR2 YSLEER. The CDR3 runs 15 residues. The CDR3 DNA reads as TGCGCCAGCAGCCAAGATAGTCGGCAGATCTATGGCTACACCTTC. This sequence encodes CASSQDSRQIYGYTF.

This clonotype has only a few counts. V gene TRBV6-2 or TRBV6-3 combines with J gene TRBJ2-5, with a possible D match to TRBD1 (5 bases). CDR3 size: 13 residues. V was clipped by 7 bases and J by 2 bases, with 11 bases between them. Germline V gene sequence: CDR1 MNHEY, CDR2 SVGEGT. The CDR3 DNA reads TGTGCCAGCACGCTACAGGTACAAGAGACCCAGTACTTC. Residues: CASTLQVQETQYF.

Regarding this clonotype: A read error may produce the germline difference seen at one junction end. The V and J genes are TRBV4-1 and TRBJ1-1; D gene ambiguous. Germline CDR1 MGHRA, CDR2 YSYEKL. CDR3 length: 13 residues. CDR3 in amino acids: CASNQDGYTEAFF. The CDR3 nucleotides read TGCGCCAGCAACCAAGATGGGTACACTGAAGCTTTCTTT.

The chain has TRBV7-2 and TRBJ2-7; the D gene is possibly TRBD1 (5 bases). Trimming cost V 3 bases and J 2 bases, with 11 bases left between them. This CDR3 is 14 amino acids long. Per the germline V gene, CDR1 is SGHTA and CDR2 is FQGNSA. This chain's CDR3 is CASSFDSRTYEQYF. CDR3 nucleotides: TGTGCCAGCAGCTTTGACAGCCGGACCTACGAGCAGTACTTC.

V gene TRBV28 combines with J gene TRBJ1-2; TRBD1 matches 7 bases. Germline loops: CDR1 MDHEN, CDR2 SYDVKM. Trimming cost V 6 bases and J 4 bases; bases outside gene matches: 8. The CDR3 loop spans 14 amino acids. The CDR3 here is CASSRQGIIYGYTF. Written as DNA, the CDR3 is TGTGCCAGCAGCCGACAGGGAATTATCTATGGCTACACCTTC.

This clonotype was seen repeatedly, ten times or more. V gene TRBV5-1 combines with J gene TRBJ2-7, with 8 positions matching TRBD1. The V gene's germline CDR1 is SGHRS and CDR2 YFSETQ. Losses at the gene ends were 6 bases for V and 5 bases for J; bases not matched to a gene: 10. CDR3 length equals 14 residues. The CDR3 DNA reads TGCGCCAGCAACCCGATAGGACAGGGCCACGAGCAGTACTTC. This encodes CASNPIGQGHEQYF. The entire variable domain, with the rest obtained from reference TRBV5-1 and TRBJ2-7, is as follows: KAGVTQTPRYLIKTRGQQVTLSCSPISGHRSVSWYQQTPGQGLQFLFEYFSETQRNKGNFPGRFSGRQFSNSRSEMNVSTLELGDSALYLCASNPIGQGHEQYFGPGTRLTVT.

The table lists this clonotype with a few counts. The CDR3 region has the DNA TGTGCCAGCAATGGTAGGGACAGGGGCTTGTACGAGCAGTACTTC. Its protein product is CASNGRDRGLYEQYF. The chain joins TRBV28 to TRBJ2-7, with 10 nucleotides matching TRBD1. CDR3 length: 15 amino acids. CDR1 and CDR2 from the germline V gene are MDHEN and SYDVKM. Losses at the gene ends were 7 bases for V and 4 bases for J; bases not matched to a gene: 10.

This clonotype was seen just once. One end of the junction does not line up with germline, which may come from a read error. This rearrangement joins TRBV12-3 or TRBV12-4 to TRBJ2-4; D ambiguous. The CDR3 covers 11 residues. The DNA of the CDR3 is TGTGCCAGCAGCGCCACAAACATTCAGTACTTC. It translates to CASSATNIQYF.

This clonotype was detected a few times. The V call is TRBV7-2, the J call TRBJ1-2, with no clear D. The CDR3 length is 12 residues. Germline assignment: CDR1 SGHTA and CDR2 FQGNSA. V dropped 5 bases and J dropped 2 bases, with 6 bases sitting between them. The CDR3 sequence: CASSTVNYGYTF. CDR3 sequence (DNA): TGTGCCAGCAGCACGGTGAACTATGGCTACACCTTC.

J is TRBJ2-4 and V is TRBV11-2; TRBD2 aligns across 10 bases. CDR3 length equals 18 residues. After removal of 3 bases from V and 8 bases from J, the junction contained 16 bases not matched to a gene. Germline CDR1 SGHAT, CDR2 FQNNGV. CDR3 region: CASSLGDLSGRAKDIQYF. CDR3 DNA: TGTGCCAGCAGCTTGGGGGACTTGAGCGGGAGGGCCAAGGACATTCAGTACTTC.